The sequence of this T cell receptor (beta chain) was determined in a study of CD8 T cells in Susac syndrome. Whole-study findings and limits: By the study's own acknowledgment, its TCR sequencing and HLA analysis included relatively few individuals.

The CDR3 runs 15 residues. CDR1 and CDR2 from the germline V gene are LNHNV and YYDKDF (reference sequence). The V gene end was trimmed by 3 bases and the J gene end by 6 bases; junction bases not matched to a gene: 10. Comments on this clonotype: Its antigen is currently unknown.

Reverse transcription of roughly 0.5 to 1 ug RNA was performed with random hexamers. By means of immunoSEQ multiplex PCR, TCR beta CDR3 spanning 54 Vbeta and 13 Jbeta underwent amplification. TCRdb redid the calling of the immunoSEQ multiplex PCR reads with MiXCR, one entry per CDR3 protein. The table lists under 95,000 distinct CDR3 sequences, approximately 95% of them singletons. Sequencing of TCR beta drew on CD8+ and CD4+ T cells from blood. Specimen: CD8+ T cells from PBMCs. V is TRBV15 and J is TRBJ2-7; 8 nucleotides line up with TRBD2. The sequence derives from a human donor with Susac syndrome. The CDR3 reads CATSRRSGSGGEQYF. CDR3 sequence (DNA): TGTGCCACCAGCAGGCGGAGCGGGAGCGGGGGCGAGCAGTACTTC.